This T cell receptor beta chain comes out of a study of OX40 agonist ivuxolimab in advanced cancers. As for the study in general: Treatment of patients was with ivuxolimab, an agonistic anti-OX40 (CD134) antibody. Dose-escalation patients had hepatocellular carcinoma, melanoma, renal cell or head and neck cancer. Two cutaneous melanoma patients and one hepatocellular carcinoma patient, three in all, had partial responses.

This table comes from immunoSEQ multiplex PCR, and its TCRdb copy is limited to in-frame clones, with some not included. The table records tens of thousands of clones, around 90% of them present only once. This TCR derives from an adult with an advanced solid tumor such as melanoma, head and neck, liver or kidney cancer. Source: CD4+ or CD8+ T cells sorted from blood, taken in a trial of the OX40 agonist ivuxolimab.

CDR3 residues: CASSLGNAADTQYF. CDR3 nucleotide sequence: TGTGCCAGCAGCTTAGGGAATGCGGCGGATACGCAGTATTTT. This sequence joins TRBV7-3 and TRBJ2-3, with D uncertain. Germline V gene data show CDR1 as SGHTA and CDR2 as FQGTGA. The CDR3 length is 14 residues. V lost 2 bases and J 6 bases, leaving 12 bases between the germline ends.